These 27 T cell receptor beta chains were all obtained from the same sample, sequenced in a study of cytomegalovirus exposure and HLA in healthy donors. PCR was performed using 60 Vbeta and 13 Jbeta primers. The method was immunoSEQ multiplex PCR; TCRdb's version includes in-frame clones alone and lacks a portion of them. The sample lists about 170,000 clones; 60% to 85% were seen once. The sequencing sample was made of PBMCs. Every receptor here comes from a female donor in good health and CMV-seronegative.

The genes are TRBV30 and TRBJ1-4; 7 nucleotides agree with TRBD1. The CDR3 is 16 amino acids. In germline, CDR1 is GTSNPN, CDR2 SVGIG (reference sequence). V shed 1 base, J shed 5 bases, and the junction held 10 bases outside the gene matches. The CDR3 is CAWSAAGTVLNEKLFF. The CDR3 nucleotides read TGTGCCTGGAGTGCCGCCGGGACAGTCTTGAATGAAAAACTGTTTTTT. Complete variable domain (other parts from reference TRBV30 and TRBJ1-4): SQTIHQWPATLVQPVGSPLSLECTVEGTSNPNLYWYRQAAGRGLQLLFYSVGIGQISSEVPQNLSASRPQDRQFILSSKKLLLSDSGFYLCAWSAAGTVLNEKLFFGSGTQLSVL.

The rearrangement uses TRBV28 and TRBJ2-7; TRBD2 matches at 7 bases. Germline-derived CDR1 and CDR2 are MDHEN and SYDVKM. This CDR3 region has 14 residues. The J segment lost 6 bases and the V segment lost 1 base, leaving 6 bases of the junction unmatched. The CDR3 region has the DNA TGTGCCAGCAGTTTATCGGCAGGGAGGGCCGAGCAGTACTTC. Amino acids: CASSLSAGRAEQYF. The variable domain in full, completed from reference TRBV28 and TRBJ2-7, reads DVKVTQSSRYLVKRTGEKVFLECVQDMDHENMFWYRQDPGLGLRLIYFSYDVKMKEKGDIPEGYSVSREKKERFSLILESASTNQTSMYLCASSLSAGRAEQYFGPGTRLTVT.

J is TRBJ2-7 and V is TRBV2; D unclear. The CDR3 loop spans 13 amino acids. From germline, CDR1 is SNHLY and CDR2 FYNNEI. Trimming cost V 8 bases and J 3 bases, with 14 bases left between them. The CDR3 bases are TGTGCCAGCCTACCCCTCACGGGCTACGAGCAGTACTTC. Its protein product is CASLPLTGYEQYF.

This sequence joins TRBV7-9 and TRBJ1-6; 8 bases match TRBD1. Germline CDR1 is SEHNR and CDR2 is FQNEAQ (reference sequence). Germline trimming cut 5 bases from V and 3 bases from J; bases unmatched to any gene: 6. There are 16 residues in the CDR3. The CDR3 is CASSNGQGFYNSPLHF. The CDR3 nucleotides are TGTGCCAGCAGCAACGGACAGGGATTCTATAATTCACCCCTCCACTTT.

The V gene is TRBV6-5, the J gene TRBJ1-6; D uncertain. Germline V CDR1 and CDR2: MNHEY, SVGAGI. Trimming left V 6 bases short and J 0 bases short, with 6 bases between. The CDR3 totals 14 residues. In DNA form, the CDR3 reads TGTGCCAGCAGCCCGAGCTCCTATAATTCACCCCTCCACTTT. Translated, it gives CASSPSSYNSPLHF.

The rearrangement uses TRBV5-5 and TRBJ2-1; a weak D match, TRBD1 (6 bases). Germline-derived CDR1 and CDR2 are SGHKS and YYEKEE (reference sequence). The CDR3 loop spans 16 amino acids. Trimming stripped 1 base from V and 0 bases from J, with 11 bases between. This CDR3 reads CASSLRVGASYNEQFF. CDR3 coding DNA: TGTGCCAGCAGCTTGCGTGTGGGGGCCTCCTACAATGAGCAGTTCTTC.

The chain links TRBV27 to TRBJ1-1; a weak D match, TRBD1 (6 bases). V lost 4 bases and J 6 bases, leaving 21 bases between the germline ends. CDR3 length equals 16 residues. Per germline, CDR1 MNHEY and CDR2 SMNVEV (reference sequence). The CDR3 DNA reads TGTGCCAGCAGTTCCCCCGGGGTCAGTAGGGGGTCTGAAGCTTTCTTT. This gives the protein CASSSPGVSRGSEAFF.

This chain connects TRBV11-2 to TRBJ2-5, with 7 bases aligning to TRBD1. The germline V gene encodes CDR1 SGHAT and CDR2 FQNNGV. V lost 5 bases to trimming and J lost 2 bases; unmatched junction nucleotides: 11. This CDR3 region has 16 residues. The CDR3 DNA sequence: TGTGCCAGCAGCCCGAGCCGACAGGGTCTACAAGAGACCCAGTACTTC. Residues: CASSPSRQGLQETQYF.

The chain uses TRBV4-3 and TRBJ2-5; weak D call: TRBD1 (7 bases). The V gene's germline CDR1 is LGHNA and CDR2 YSLEER. The CDR3 sequence is 17 residues long. V was cut by 1 base and J by 5 bases, with 20 bases left in between. CDR3 amino acids: CASSQGGAGGLGETQYF. CDR3 coding DNA: TGCGCCAGCAGCCAAGGGGGGGCAGGGGGTTTGGGGGAGACCCAGTACTTC.

V usage is TRBV6-6 and J usage is TRBJ1-3; no clear D. The CDR3 is 13 amino acids. Germline loops: CDR1 MNHNY, CDR2 SVGAGI (reference sequence). V dropped 5 bases and J dropped 4 bases, with 9 bases sitting between them. The CDR3: CASSPRGGNTIYF. CDR3 nucleotides: TGTGCCAGCAGTCCTCGAGGGGGAAACACCATATATTTT.

The genes are TRBV7-2 and TRBJ1-2, with unresolved D. The CDR3 covers 15 residues. V lost 1 base to trimming and J lost 4 bases, with 13 bases between them. From germline, CDR1 is SGHTA and CDR2 FQGNSA. CDR3 amino acids: CASSLGLGPSYGYTF. The CDR3 bases are TGTGCCAGCAGCTTAGGATTGGGCCCATCCTATGGCTACACCTTC.

The chain employs TRBV11-2 and TRBJ1-3; 7 nucleotides align to TRBD1. Germline lookup yields CDR1 SGHAT and CDR2 FQNNGV. J lost 0 bases, V lost 2 bases, and 4 bases had no gene match. CDR3 length: 16 amino acids. The CDR3 DNA follows: TGTGCCAGCAGCTTAAACCCAGGGGGCTCTGGAAACACCATATATTTT. Its translation: CASSLNPGGSGNTIYF.

This clone was detected once. The chain combines TRBV11-2 with TRBJ1-1; D is perhaps TRBD1 (6 bases). CDR1 SGHAT and CDR2 FQNNGV come from the germline V gene. This CDR3 comprises 13 residues. V lost 6 bases and J lost 9, with 17 bases in between. In nucleotides, the CDR3 is TGTGCCAGCAGTCAAAGCCTACAGGGTAAAGCTTTCTTT. Its translation is CASSQSLQGKAFF.

The V call is TRBV20-1, the J call TRBJ1-5; D remains unclear. Per germline, CDR1 DFQATT and CDR2 SNEGSKA (reference sequence). Trimming removed 4 bases at V and 5 bases at J, with 6 bases between. This CDR3 has 11 amino acids. The DNA for the CDR3 is TGCAGTGCTATTCTTGATCAGCCCCAGCATTTT. Amino acid sequence: CSAILDQPQHF.

This chain connects TRBV6-4 to TRBJ2-2, with D maybe TRBD2 (5 bases). The CDR3 covers 16 residues. V was cut by 3 bases and J by 0 bases, with 11 bases left in between. Germline lookup yields CDR1 MRHNA and CDR2 SNTAGT. The CDR3 nucleotides read TGTGCCAGCAGTGAAGAGCGGCAGGCGAACACCGGGGAGCTGTTTTTT. It codes for CASSEERQANTGELFF.

This clone appeared a few times. The genes are TRBV19 and TRBJ2-7, with D perhaps TRBD1 (5 bases). Trimming took 5 bases from V and 3 from J, leaving 20 bases between them. The CDR3 covers 16 residues. Per germline, CDR1 LNHDA and CDR2 SQIVND (reference sequence). For the CDR3, the DNA is TGTGCCAGTAGTTATGGGGTACAAGACAGTTACTACGAGCAGTACTTC. The encoded protein is CASSYGVQDSYYEQYF.

This chain connects TRBV7-2 to TRBJ1-4, with a possible D match to TRBD1 (6 bases). This CDR3 spans 13 amino acids. Germline V gene data show CDR1 as SGHTA and CDR2 as FQGNSA. V dropped 8 bases and J dropped 7 bases, with 14 bases sitting between them. The CDR3 nucleotides are TGTGCCAGCGGACAGACCTGGGGTGAAAAACTGTTTTTT. The encoded protein is CASGQTWGEKLFF. Full variable domain (missing parts from reference TRBV7-2 and TRBJ1-4): GAGVSQSPSNKVTEKGKDVELRCDPISGHTALYWYRQSLGQGLEFLIYFQGNSAPDKSGLPSDRFSAERTGGSVSTLTIQRTQQEDSAVYLCASGQTWGEKLFFGSGTQLSVL.

The chain recombines TRBV19 with TRBJ2-1; 7 positions match TRBD1. Germline loops: CDR1 LNHDA, CDR2 SQIVND (reference sequence). This CDR3 is built from 15 residues. V lost 7 bases, J lost 0 bases, and 6 bases stayed unmatched. In DNA form, the CDR3 reads TGTGCCAGTACCCTGGACAGGAGCTCCTACAATGAGCAGTTCTTC. Translating gives CASTLDRSSYNEQFF.

Comment on this clone: One junction end disagrees with the germline gene, perhaps due to a read error. This chain joins TRBV28 and TRBJ1-1, with D uncertain. The CDR3 totals 13 residues. Germline values: CDR1 MDHEN, CDR2 SYDVKM. The CDR3 DNA reads TGTGCCAGCAGTCCTGCCCTGTATTCCCCAGAGGGCTTT. Translated: CASSPALYSPEGF.

The chain combines TRBV28 with TRBJ2-7, with 11 bases fitting TRBD2. The CDR3 is 16 amino acids. Trimming at V came to 6 bases and at J to 4 bases, leaving 11 bases not matched to a gene. Looked up from germline, CDR1 is MDHEN and CDR2 is SYDVKM. CDR3: CASSPPQGTSGYEQYF. For the CDR3, the DNA is TGTGCCAGCAGCCCGCCCCAGGGGACTAGCGGATACGAGCAGTACTTC.

The chain uses TRBV15 and TRBJ2-3; weak D call: TRBD2 (6 bases). The ends were cut back, 4 bases at V and 0 bases at J, with 8 bases in the middle. CDR1 is LNHNV and CDR2 is YYDKDF in the germline V gene (reference sequence). CDR3 length equals 14 residues. The CDR3 spells CATSIGGSTDTQYF. CDR3 DNA: TGTGCCACCAGCATCGGGGGTAGCACAGATACGCAGTATTTT.

As concerns this clone: The sample contains more than one DNA sequence encoding this CDR3. This chain joins TRBV30 and TRBJ2-7; D is unresolved. Per the germline V gene, CDR1 is GTSNPN and CDR2 is SVGIG (reference sequence). Trimming pared 0 bases from V and 2 bases from J, leaving 8 bases between. This CDR3 region has 13 residues. The CDR3 DNA is TGTGCCTGGAGTGTAGGAGTAACCTACGAGCAGTACTTC. Residues: CAWSVGVTYEQYF. Together with reference TRBV30 and TRBJ2-7, the CDR3 gives the full variable domain: SQTIHQWPATLVQPVGSPLSLECTVEGTSNPNLYWYRQAAGRGLQLLFYSVGIGQISSEVPQNLSASRPQDRQFILSSKKLLLSDSGFYLCAWSVGVTYEQYFGPGTRLTVT.

The sample holds a few counts of this clone. The rearrangement uses TRBV4-3 and TRBJ1-1; a weak D match, TRBD1 (6 bases). V lost 0 bases and J lost 6, with 14 bases in between. This CDR3 is built from 15 residues. The germline V gene has CDR1 LGHNA and CDR2 YSLEER. The DNA of the CDR3 is TGCGCCAGCAGCCAAGATGGAACAGGGTCCCCTGAAGCTTTCTTT. As protein: CASSQDGTGSPEAFF.

The count of this clone is one. The chain uses TRBV4-2 and TRBJ1-1, with 12 bases aligning to TRBD1. V lost 4 bases, J lost 4 bases, and 7 bases stayed unmatched. In germline, CDR1 is LGHNA, CDR2 YNFKEQ. The CDR3 totals 16 residues. CDR3: CASSPPGQGAGTEAFF. DNA for the CDR3: TGTGCCAGCAGCCCGCCGGGACAGGGGGCGGGCACTGAAGCTTTCTTT.

The chain joins TRBV7-2 to TRBJ2-7, with a possible D match to TRBD2 (6 bases). CDR1 is SGHTA, CDR2 FQGNSA, per germline. Trimming stripped 1 base from V and 0 bases from J, with 10 bases between. This CDR3 comprises 15 residues. CDR3 sequence: CASSLGSGSSYEQYF. In DNA form, the CDR3 reads TGTGCCAGCAGCTTAGGTAGCGGCAGCTCCTACGAGCAGTACTTC.

V usage is TRBV9 and J usage is TRBJ1-2; 7 bases match TRBD1. The V gene's germline CDR1 is SGDLS and CDR2 YYNGEE. The CDR3 sequence is 16 residues long. V shed 0 bases and J 2 bases; nucleotides not matched to a gene: 7. CDR3 sequence reads: CASSVDIDRVNYGYTF. As DNA, the CDR3 is TGTGCCAGCAGCGTAGATATCGACAGGGTAAACTATGGCTACACCTTC.

CDR3 coding DNA: TGTGCCAGTCAACTACTAAAGGCGAACACTGAAGCTTTCTTT. It codes for CASQLLKANTEAFF. The rearrangement uses TRBV28 and TRBJ1-1, with no clear D. The CDR3 loop spans 14 amino acids. Trimming shortened V by 9 bases and J by 1 base, and 15 bases separated the two germline ends. Germline V gene data show CDR1 as MDHEN and CDR2 as SYDVKM.